At least ten counts were recorded for the clone carrying this TCR beta chain. Its antigen is unidentified. These data come from a study of T-cell memory formation after mild COVID-19. Notes on the study in general: Confirmation was lacking for SARS-CoV-2 specificity of second-wave clones that peaked on day 37. CD4+ contracting clones were mainly CM and EM; CD8+ ones, EMRA.

From the 5' RACE reads, TCRdb called clonotypes with MiXCR, one entry per CDR3 protein. Of 300,000 to 400,000 distinct CDR3 sequences in the sample, roughly an eighth were seen once. This CDR3 has 13 residues. Per germline, CDR1 SQVTM and CDR2 ANQGSEA. Trimming stripped 4 bases from V and 1 base from J, with 9 bases between. This chain joins TRBV29-1 and TRBJ2-3, with a weak D call TRBD2 (5 bases). The receptor's source is a man in his late teens or twenties who had mild COVID-19 (a few samples of this study predate the infection). Cell type and time point are not known. Sequencing input: PBMCs or a T cell subset sorted from them (not recorded which). The CDR3 DNA sequence: TGCAGCGTTGTCCGGCGGGGCACAGATACGCAGTATTTT. Translating gives CSVVRRGTDTQYF.